This T cell receptor (beta chain) was recovered during a study of CD8 T cells in Susac syndrome. The ends were cut back, 2 bases at V and 3 bases at J, with 3 bases in the middle. Germline loops: CDR1 LGHNT, CDR2 FRNRAP. CDR3 length equals 12 residues. An amount of RNA that ranged from roughly 0.5 to 1 ug was reverse transcribed with random hexamers. TCRdb ran MiXCR on the immunoSEQ multiplex PCR reads and lists one entry per CDR3 protein. The sample includes about 250,000 distinct CDR3 sequences, over 85% of them seen just once. Sample: CD4+ T cells from PBMCs. The receptor comes from a human donor with multiple sclerosis. The rearrangement joins TRBV12-5 to TRBJ2-3; D gene ambiguous. The CDR3 is CASGLLTDTQYF. Written as DNA, the CDR3 is TGTGCTAGTGGTTTGCTAACAGATACGCAGTATTTT. Full variable domain (outside the CDR3, taken from reference TRBV12-5 and TRBJ2-3): DARVTQTPRHKVTEMGQEVTMRCQPILGHNTVFWYRQTMMQGLELLAYFRNRAPLDDSGMPKDRFSAEMPDATLATLKIQPSEPRDSAVYFCASGLLTDTQYFGPGTRLTVL.